A selection of T cell receptor beta chains follows, all from one sample in a study of T cells after yellow fever vaccination. TCRdb itself ran the 5' RACE reads through MiXCR, one entry per CDR3 protein. The data contain under 600,000 distinct CDR3 sequences, around an eighth of them seen just once; the ten biggest clones take up over 13%. Sequences were derived from PBMCs, sampled on the day of the yellow fever booster vaccination. The receptor set was obtained from a man aged 30 to 39 who received the YFV17D yellow fever vaccine. CDR3s leave out the opening cysteine and the closing phenylalanine or tryptophan. D genes are given only for firm matches.

j_gene	v_gene	d_gene	CDR3aa
TRBJ2-3	TRBV18	.	ASSHGTPSTDTQY
TRBJ2-1	TRBV20-1	TRBD2	SALPTSGSNNEQF
TRBJ2-7	TRBV5-6	.	ASSLVLGGGDEQY
TRBJ2-5	TRBV20-1	.	SAMRGMGETQY
TRBJ2-3	TRBV18	TRBD2	ASSPQASGSTDTQY
TRBJ2-5	TRBV27	.	ASSLRAQSETQY
TRBJ2-2	TRBV19	.	ASSIARTPNTGELF
TRBJ2-1	TRBV9	.	ASSVEGPNEQF
TRBJ1-1	TRBV5-1	.	ASSLGSGRGLAEAF
TRBJ2-7	TRBV3-1	.	ASSPGPSAYEQY
TRBJ2-1	TRBV18	.	ASSPLSGSYSYNEQF
TRBJ2-5	TRBV20-1	.	SARDWAPRGETQY
TRBJ2-7	TRBV5-1	.	ASSLEAGRYEQY
TRBJ2-7	TRBV7-8	.	ASSTPGSQGYEQY
TRBJ2-1	TRBV4-2	TRBD2	ASSPDSGRNEQF
TRBJ2-5	TRBV7-9	TRBD1	ASSYPGQGIFETQY
TRBJ2-3	TRBV6-2/TRBV6-3	TRBD1	ASSTRTGGADTQY
TRBJ2-1	TRBV11-2	.	ASSLVQGTYNEQF
TRBJ2-7	TRBV7-2	.	ASSLVLGAYEQY
TRBJ1-1	TRBV12-3/TRBV12-4	.	ASSLAAGTHTEAF
TRBJ2-7	TRBV7-2	.	ASSLAGARNYEQY
TRBJ2-1	TRBV6-2/TRBV6-3	TRBD2	ASSSRLAPVGNEQF
TRBJ2-2	TRBV18	TRBD2	ASSPIRGRNTGELF
TRBJ1-1	TRBV6-1	.	ASTNGGAVNTEAF
TRBJ2-5	TRBV25-1	.	ASRERETQY
TRBJ2-7	TRBV7-6	.	ASSLSQGRAQNYEQY
TRBJ1-1	TRBV6-5	TRBD1	ASSRGQFRNTEAF
TRBJ2-7	TRBV7-2	.	ASSLEGLSIYEQY
TRBJ2-3	TRBV29-1	.	SVGRGTGTDTQY
TRBJ2-5	TRBV15	.	ATSSKDSYQETQY
TRBJ2-1	TRBV4-2	.	ASSQEAQQGHNEQF
TRBJ2-3	TRBV20-1	.	SARVAADTQY
TRBJ2-7	TRBV20-1	.	SAPTPAPTYEQY
TRBJ2-7	TRBV7-9	.	ASSQQGGTYEQY
TRBJ2-7	TRBV12-3/TRBV12-4	TRBD1	ASSTSQGGGRY
TRBJ2-1	TRBV5-6	.	ASSNGQTLSSNEQF
TRBJ2-1	TRBV25-1	TRBD2	ASLAGWYNEQF
TRBJ2-3	TRBV30	.	AWSVRFGSTDTQY
TRBJ2-7	TRBV28	.	ASSSPIDSTEQY
TRBJ2-7	TRBV18	.	ASSPVGYEQY
TRBJ2-1	TRBV12-3/TRBV12-4	TRBD2	ASSFRLAGNLIGQF
TRBJ2-1	TRBV6-5	TRBD1	ASSYSTGIVF
TRBJ1-6	TRBV3-1	.	ASSQTRVSPLH
TRBJ1-2	TRBV12-3/TRBV12-4	.	ASSPGPQGYT
TRBJ2-1	TRBV28	TRBD2	ASSPLPGLGRGNEQF
TRBJ2-2	TRBV5-1	.	ASGDTGELF
TRBJ2-7	TRBV27	TRBD1	ASSSYRTGPRGSHEQY
TRBJ2-7	TRBV7-9	.	ASSFTGLEQY
TRBJ2-7	TRBV9	.	ASSVRVSGPYEQY
TRBJ2-5	TRBV20-1	.	SARDSTGRKETQY